Below, 29 T cell receptor beta chains from the same sample are listed, as sequenced in a study of blood T cell repertoires in COVID-19. Clones were sequenced by immunoSEQ multiplex PCR, and TCRdb holds only the in-frame ones, with some missing. The sample yields about 110,000 clones, 60% to 85% seen once. Source material: peripheral blood. The receptors originated from a man older than 75 with COVID-19, enrolled during active disease.

The J gene is TRBJ2-5, the V gene TRBV30, with D unclear. CDR3 size: 12 residues. V lost 1 base and J lost 5, with 8 bases in between. Germline lookup yields CDR1 GTSNPN and CDR2 SVGIG (reference sequence). CDR3 sequence reads: CAWSAFSETQYF. DNA of the CDR3: TGTGCCTGGAGTGCCTTTAGCGAGACCCAGTACTTC.

This clone turned up a few times. V is TRBV28 and J is TRBJ2-7, with 7 bases fitting TRBD2. The CDR3 covers 17 residues. V gave up 3 bases and J gave up 2 bases; unmatched junction bases: 13. Germline values: CDR1 MDHEN, CDR2 SYDVKM. DNA for the CDR3: TGTGCCAGCAGTTTCCGAATAGGGCGGGAGTACCCCTACGAGCAGTACTTC. Translation: CASSFRIGREYPYEQYF. The full variable domain, completed using reference TRBV28 and TRBJ2-7, is DVKVTQSSRYLVKRTGEKVFLECVQDMDHENMFWYRQDPGLGLRLIYFSYDVKMKEKGDIPEGYSVSREKKERFSLILESASTNQTSMYLCASSFRIGREYPYEQYFGPGTRLTVT.

The chain links TRBV7-3 to TRBJ2-3; possible D gene TRBD1, 6 bases. V was pared by 5 bases and J by 1 base, with 13 bases between. Germline loops: CDR1 SGHTA, CDR2 FQGTGA. This CDR3 comprises 15 residues. CDR3 region: CASSLQGSGTDTQYF. CDR3 sequence (DNA): TGTGCCAGCAGCCTCCAGGGGTCTGGCACAGATACGCAGTATTTT. The full variable domain, in which reference TRBV7-3 and TRBJ2-3 provide the parts outside the CDR3, is GAGVSQTPSNKVTEKGKYVELRCDPISGHTALYWYRQSLGQGPEFLIYFQGTGAADDSGLPNDRFFAVRPEGSVSTLKIQRTERGDSAVYLCASSLQGSGTDTQYFGPGTRLTVL.

The V and J genes are TRBV6-5 and TRBJ2-1; TRBD1 matches at 7 bases. This CDR3 has 16 residues. The germline gives CDR1 MNHEY, CDR2 SVGAGI. V gave up 1 base and J gave up 1 base; unmatched junction bases: 4. CDR3 loop: CASSYWGRGSYNEQFF. Here the CDR3 DNA reads TGTGCCAGCAGTTACTGGGGCAGGGGGTCCTACAATGAGCAGTTCTTC.

This rearrangement joins TRBV6-6 to TRBJ1-1; D gene uncertain. CDR1 and CDR2 (germline): MNHNY, SVGAGI (reference sequence). Trimming took off 4 bases at V and 0 bases at J, with 6 bases between the two ends. The CDR3 has 13 amino acids. The DNA for the CDR3 is TGTGCCAGCAGTTCTCGTCTGAACACTGAAGCTTTCTTT. Translated: CASSSRLNTEAFF.

CDR3 sequence (DNA): TGTGCCAGCAGCCTTTCCACAGGGACGTGGCAAAACATTCAGTACTTC. Its protein product is CASSLSTGTWQNIQYF. This rearrangement joins TRBV3-1 (or the pseudogene TRBV3-2) to TRBJ2-4, with a tentative D call TRBD1 (6 bases). Deletions cut 4 bases from V and 5 bases from J, with 18 bases between. CDR1 and CDR2 from the germline V gene are LGHDT and YNNKEL (reference sequence). CDR3 length: 16 residues.

The chain carries TRBV9 and TRBJ1-4, with D perhaps TRBD1 (5 bases). Trimming took 4 bases from V and 3 from J, leaving 19 bases between them. Germline loops: CDR1 SGDLS, CDR2 YYNGEE. There are 17 residues in the CDR3. The CDR3: CASSPGVGAASNEKLFF. The CDR3 DNA is TGTGCCAGCAGCCCAGGAGTAGGGGCAGCATCTAATGAAAAACTGTTTTTT. Full variable domain (missing parts from reference TRBV9 and TRBJ1-4): DSGVTQTPKHLITATGQRVTLRCSPRSGDLSVYWYQQSLDQGLQFLIQYYNGEERAKGNILERFSAQQFPDLHSELNLSSLELGDSALYFCASSPGVGAASNEKLFFGSGTQLSVL.

The chain couples TRBV6-2 or TRBV6-3 to TRBJ1-6; no clear D. V was cut by 2 bases and J by 14 bases, with 13 bases left in between. In germline, CDR1 is MNHEY, CDR2 SVGEGT. This CDR3 has 13 residues. The CDR3 region has the DNA TGTGCCAGCAGTTACGATATGGGCAGAACCCTCCACTTT. Translated: CASSYDMGRTLHF.

This sequence joins TRBV5-4 and TRBJ2-2; 7 positions match TRBD2. The CDR3 contains 17 residues. CDR1 SGHNT and CDR2 YYREEE come from the germline V gene (reference sequence). Losses at the gene ends were 0 bases for V and 0 bases for J; bases not matched to a gene: 5. CDR3 amino acids: CASSLGGRATNTGELFF. The CDR3 nucleotides are TGTGCCAGCAGCTTGGGGGGGAGGGCTACGAACACCGGGGAGCTGTTTTTT.

The chain joins TRBV9 to TRBJ2-1, with 7 bases fitting TRBD1. This CDR3 is built from 15 residues. V gave up 3 bases and J gave up 3 bases; unmatched junction bases: 6. Germline CDR1 and CDR2: SGDLS and YYNGEE. CDR3 nucleotides: TGTGCCAGCAGCGAACAGGGACAGCACTACAATGAGCAGTTCTTC. Its protein is CASSEQGQHYNEQFF.

The V and J genes are TRBV21-1 and TRBJ1-5; no DNA check was done on the table's D call, TRBD1. TRBV21-1 is shown as a pseudogene. This CDR3 comprises 15 residues. The chain's CDR3 is CASSKVQGVGQPQHF. The CDR3 DNA reads as TGTGCCAGCAGCAAAGTTCAGGGGGTGGGTCAGCCCCAGCATTTT.

CDR3 DNA: TGTGCCAGCAGTTTAGCAGGGGACTACGAGCAGTACTTC. Residues: CASSLAGDYEQYF. The chain has TRBV28 and TRBJ2-7; D is perhaps TRBD1 (6 bases). Germline lookup yields CDR1 MDHEN and CDR2 SYDVKM. This CDR3 is 13 amino acids long. The ends were cut back, 2 bases at V and 3 bases at J, with 8 bases in the middle.

This clone was counted once. The V and J genes are TRBV19 and TRBJ1-5; a weak D match, TRBD1 (5 bases). Trimming removed 3 bases at V and 7 bases at J, with 22 bases between. The CDR3 totals 17 residues. Germline CDR1 reads LNHDA; CDR2 reads SQIVND (reference sequence). The CDR3 DNA sequence: TGTGCCAGTAGTATCCCGATATATGGGGCCCATGCGCAGCCCCAGCATTTT. It encodes CASSIPIYGAHAQPQHF.

This rearrangement joins TRBV7-3 to TRBJ2-3, with D perhaps TRBD1 (6 bases). Germline lookup yields CDR1 SGHTA and CDR2 FQGTGA. CDR3 length: 15 amino acids. Trimming took 5 bases from V and 3 from J, leaving 15 bases between them. CDR3 amino acids: CASSPQGSRTDTQYF. Written as DNA, the CDR3 is TGTGCCAGCAGCCCTCAGGGGAGTCGGACAGATACGCAGTATTTT.

V is TRBV5-1 and J is TRBJ2-1; TRBD2 aligns across 10 bases. The ends lost 3 bases at V and 6 bases at J; junction bases unmatched: 6. This CDR3 is built from 15 residues. Per the germline V gene, CDR1 is SGHRS and CDR2 is YFSETQ. Here the CDR3 DNA reads TGCGCCAGCAGCTCCCTAGCGGGAGTCGGCAATGAGCAGTTCTTC. Amino acid sequence: CASSSLAGVGNEQFF.

This chain links TRBV28 with TRBJ2-7, with D possibly matching TRBD1 (5 bases). This CDR3 is built from 16 residues. Germline loops: CDR1 MDHEN, CDR2 SYDVKM. The ends were cut back, 2 bases at V and 0 bases at J, with 14 bases in the middle. Written as DNA, the CDR3 is TGTGCCAGCAGTTTACTCCAGGACATGAACTCCTACGAGCAGTACTTC. This codes for CASSLLQDMNSYEQYF.

Written as DNA, the CDR3 is TGTGCCAGCAGTGGGGGGACAGGGGGCGGGCAAGAGACCCAGTACTTC. Protein: CASSGGTGGGQETQYF. The chain employs TRBV2 and TRBJ2-5, with TRBD1 matching over 12 bases. Germline assignment: CDR1 SNHLY and CDR2 FYNNEI. The CDR3 runs 16 residues. V shed 4 bases, J shed 2 bases, and the junction held 5 bases outside the gene matches.

The V and J genes are TRBV7-2 and TRBJ2-7; D not certain. Trimming pared 1 base from V and 4 bases from J, leaving 8 bases between. There are 13 residues in the CDR3. Germline V gene lookup returns CDR1 SGHTA and CDR2 FQGNSA. The CDR3 spells CASSLDRQYEQYF. The CDR3 coding sequence is TGTGCCAGCAGCTTAGATCGCCAGTACGAGCAGTACTTC.

This clone was seen a few times. V gene TRBV5-1 combines with J gene TRBJ1-2, with 7 bases identical to TRBD1. The CDR3 is 16 amino acids. J gave up 6 bases and V 5 bases, and 16 bases lay outside the gene matches. Looked up from germline, CDR1 is SGHRS and CDR2 is YFSETQ. The CDR3 is CASSRLGYRGTDGYTF. The CDR3 nucleotides are TGCGCCAGCAGTCGACTAGGCTACAGGGGCACAGATGGCTACACCTTC. Full variable domain (outside the CDR3, taken from reference TRBV5-1 and TRBJ1-2): KAGVTQTPRYLIKTRGQQVTLSCSPISGHRSVSWYQQTPGQGLQFLFEYFSETQRNKGNFPGRFSGRQFSNSRSEMNVSTLELGDSALYLCASSRLGYRGTDGYTFGSGTRLTVV.

CDR3 loop: CASSARNSHGEQYF. The CDR3 DNA reads TGTGCCAGCAGCGCACGCAACTCTCACGGCGAGCAGTACTTC. The chain employs TRBV7-9 and TRBJ2-7, with D unresolved. This CDR3 is 14 amino acids long. Germline loops: CDR1 SEHNR, CDR2 FQNEAQ (reference sequence). V lost 5 bases and J 6 bases, leaving 17 bases between the germline ends.

The chain couples TRBV19 to TRBJ1-1; D is undetermined. CDR1 and CDR2 (germline): LNHDA, SQIVND (reference sequence). The ends were cut back, 7 bases at V and 6 bases at J, with 9 bases in the middle. The CDR3 sequence is 11 residues long. The CDR3 sequence is CASNEGAEAFF. The CDR3 coding sequence is TGTGCCAGTAATGAGGGAGCTGAAGCTTTCTTT.

V gene TRBV5-1 combines with J gene TRBJ2-5; 9 bases agree with TRBD1. The germline CDR1 and CDR2 sequences are SGHRS and YFSETQ. J was trimmed by 1 base and V by 4 bases; bases with no gene match: 8. The CDR3 sequence is 16 residues long. The CDR3 protein is CASSARPTGGQETQYF. Here the CDR3 DNA reads TGCGCCAGCAGCGCCCGCCCGACAGGGGGCCAAGAGACCCAGTACTTC.

This sequence joins TRBV6-5 and TRBJ2-2, with D unresolved. The germline V gene encodes CDR1 MNHEY and CDR2 SVGAGI. V was cut by 7 bases and J by 3 bases, with 12 bases left in between. The CDR3 length is 14 residues. The CDR3 sequence: CASTGTRDTGELFF. The DNA of the CDR3 is TGTGCCAGCACCGGAACCCGGGACACCGGGGAGCTGTTTTTT.

This clone was detected once. V is TRBV5-4 and J is TRBJ2-3, with 11 bases lining up with TRBD2. V gave up 2 bases and J gave up 5 bases; unmatched junction bases: 7. Germline V gives CDR1 SGHNT, CDR2 YYREEE (reference sequence). The CDR3 extends over 16 amino acids. DNA for the CDR3: TGTGCCAGCAGCTTTAAACTAGCGGGAGAAGGAGATACGCAGTATTTT. Its translation is CASSFKLAGEGDTQYF.

The chain has TRBV7-9 and TRBJ1-1; D not resolved. Germline values: CDR1 SEHNR, CDR2 FQNEAQ (reference sequence). This CDR3 comprises 14 residues. With 5 bases removed from V and 1 base from J, the gap between germline ends came to 11 bases. The chain's CDR3 is CASSRGGRNTEAFF. CDR3 nucleotides: TGTGCCAGCAGCCGAGGTGGTAGGAACACTGAAGCTTTCTTT.

CDR3: CASSEGTSYEQFF. In nucleotides, the CDR3 is TGCGCCAGCAGTGAGGGGACTAGCTATGAGCAGTTCTTC. V is TRBV10-1 and J is TRBJ2-1; 9 bases are shared with TRBD2. Germline CDR1 is WNHNN and CDR2 is SYGVQD (reference sequence). Trimming cost V 2 bases and J 8 bases; bases outside gene matches: 1. This CDR3 is 13 amino acids long.

The J gene is TRBJ1-3, the V gene TRBV4-1, with D unclear. Germline V lookup: CDR1 MGHRA, CDR2 YSYEKL. The CDR3 length is 12 residues. Trimming shortened V by 4 bases and J by 2 bases, and 3 bases separated the two germline ends. The CDR3 DNA reads TGCGCCAGCAGCCTAACTGGAAACACCATATATTTT. It translates to CASSLTGNTIYF.

V usage is TRBV18 and J usage is TRBJ2-5, with TRBD2 matching over 13 bases. V shed 6 bases, J shed 3 bases, and the junction held 7 bases outside the gene matches. The germline V gene has CDR1 KGHSH and CDR2 LQKENI. CDR3 size: 16 residues. The CDR3 DNA sequence: TGTGCCAGCTCCGACGGACTAGCGGGAGTGGAAGAGACCCAGTACTTC. It translates to CASSDGLAGVEETQYF.

This clone came up once. The chain couples TRBV7-8 to TRBJ1-4; 11 positions match TRBD1. There are 16 residues in the CDR3. V lost 5 bases, J lost 4 bases, and 6 bases stayed unmatched. Germline V gives CDR1 SGHVS, CDR2 FQNEAQ. In nucleotides, the CDR3 is TGTGCCAGCAGCCGCGGACAGGGGGCGGGTAATGAAAAACTGTTTTTT. It yields the protein CASSRGQGAGNEKLFF.